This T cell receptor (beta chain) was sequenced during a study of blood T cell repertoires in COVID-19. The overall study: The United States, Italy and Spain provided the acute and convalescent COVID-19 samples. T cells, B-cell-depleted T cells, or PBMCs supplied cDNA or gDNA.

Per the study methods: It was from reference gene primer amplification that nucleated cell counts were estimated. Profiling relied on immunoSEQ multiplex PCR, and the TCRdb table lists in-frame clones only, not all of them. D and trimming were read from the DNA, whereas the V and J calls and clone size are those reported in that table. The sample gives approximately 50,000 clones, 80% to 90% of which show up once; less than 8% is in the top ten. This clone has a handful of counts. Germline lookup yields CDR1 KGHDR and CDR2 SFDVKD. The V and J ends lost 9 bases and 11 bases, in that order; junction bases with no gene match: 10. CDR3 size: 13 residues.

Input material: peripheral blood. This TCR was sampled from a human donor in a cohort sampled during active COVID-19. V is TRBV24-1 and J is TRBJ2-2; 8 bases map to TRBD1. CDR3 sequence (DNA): TGTGCCACCCGGGGACAGGTTATCTCCGAGCTGTTTTTT. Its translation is CATRGQVISELFF.